These 10 T cell receptor beta chains were all obtained from the same sample, sequenced in a study of cytomegalovirus exposure and HLA in healthy donors. 13 Jbeta primers and 60 Vbeta primers were used for the PCR. The protocol was immunoSEQ multiplex PCR, while the TCRdb copy is restricted to in-frame clones and leaves out a portion. The sample yields under 200,000 clones, roughly 85% seen once. Input material: PBMCs. The receptor source for this set is a woman in her forties or fifties in good health and CMV-seronegative.

This sequence joins TRBV18 and TRBJ1-1; 8 nucleotides match TRBD1. Germline V lookup: CDR1 KGHSH, CDR2 LQKENI. The J segment lost 0 bases and the V segment lost 3 bases, leaving 6 bases of the junction unmatched. The CDR3 is 16 residues long. The CDR3 loop is CASSPQGAGMNTEAFF. The CDR3 DNA reads TGTGCCAGCTCACCGCAGGGGGCAGGGATGAACACTGAAGCTTTCTTT.

The chain couples TRBV5-1 to TRBJ2-7, with D perhaps TRBD1 (6 bases). V lost 0 bases, J lost 3 bases, and 13 bases lay in between. This CDR3 has 15 amino acids. The V gene's germline CDR1 is SGHRS and CDR2 YFSETQ. The CDR3 bases are TGCGCCAGCAGCTTGGGTACAGGGCCCCGCTACGAGCAGTACTTC. This sequence encodes CASSLGTGPRYEQYF.

This clone occurred once. V usage is TRBV7-2 and J usage is TRBJ2-1; TRBD2 aligns across 8 bases. CDR1 and CDR2 (germline): SGHTA, FQGNSA. The CDR3 consists of 15 residues. V dropped 0 bases and J dropped 9; count of bases not matched to a gene: 7. The CDR3 bases are TGTGCCAGCAGCTTAGCCCTGAACGGGAGGGGTGAGCAGTTCTTC. Translating gives CASSLALNGRGEQFF.

This clone was recorded only once. The chain employs TRBV11-2 and TRBJ2-1; D not resolved. The CDR3 runs to 13 residues. The germline gives CDR1 SGHAT, CDR2 FQNNGV. The V and J ends lost 3 bases and 7 bases respectively, with 10 bases between them. CDR3 sequence reads: CASSFWQMNEQFF. The CDR3, as DNA: TGTGCCAGCAGCTTTTGGCAGATGAATGAGCAGTTCTTC.

V is TRBV7-2 and J is TRBJ2-1, with 11 bases matching TRBD2. Germline V gene lookup returns CDR1 SGHTA and CDR2 FQGNSA. This CDR3 has 12 amino acids. With 5 bases clipped from V and 12 bases from J, the junction kept 3 bases outside the gene matches. The CDR3 loop reads CASSQGLAGQFF. The CDR3, as DNA: TGTGCCAGCAGCCAAGGACTAGCGGGGCAGTTCTTC.

The gene calls are TRBV5-6 and TRBJ2-7, with unresolved D. Germline V gene lookup returns CDR1 SGHDT and CDR2 YYEEEE. The CDR3 is 15 residues long. Trimming took off 4 bases at V and 0 bases at J, with 14 bases between the two ends. CDR3 loop: CASSPSVRSSYEQYF. The CDR3, as DNA: TGTGCCAGCAGCCCGAGCGTACGGAGCTCCTACGAGCAGTACTTC.

This chain links TRBV5-4 with TRBJ2-7; 9 bases align to TRBD1. J was trimmed by 3 bases and V by 4 bases; bases with no gene match: 11. The germline V gene encodes CDR1 SGHNT and CDR2 YYREEE (reference sequence). CDR3 size: 16 residues. CDR3 sequence reads: CASSPFPGTGFYEQYF. In DNA, the CDR3 is TGTGCCAGCAGCCCGTTTCCCGGGACAGGGTTCTACGAGCAGTACTTC. The full variable domain, in which reference TRBV5-4 and TRBJ2-7 provide the parts outside the CDR3, is ETGVTQSPTHLIKTRGQQVTLRCSSQSGHNTVSWYQQALGQGPQFIFQYYREEENGRGNFPPRFSGLQFPNYSSELNVNALELDDSALYLCASSPFPGTGFYEQYFGPGTRLTVT.

This clone was observed a few times. CDR3 sequence (DNA): TGCGCCAGCAGCCAATCAGGAGGTAATGAAAAACTGTTTTTT. The encoded protein is CASSQSGGNEKLFF. The V call is TRBV4-3, the J call TRBJ1-4; D remains unclear. Germline CDR1 and CDR2: LGHNA and YSLEER. V lost 2 bases and J lost 4, with 8 bases in between. The CDR3 loop spans 14 amino acids.

This chain connects TRBV5-6 to TRBJ2-5, with 7 bases that match TRBD1. The J call may be wrong; the DNA end is better matched by TRBJ2-7. Germline values: CDR1 SGHDT, CDR2 YYEEEE. The CDR3 spans 18 residues. In nucleotides, the CDR3 is TGTGCCAGCAGCTTGGGGCCCCCTTTGACAGGGACATCCTACGAGCAGTACTTC. Its protein product is CASSLGPPLTGTSYEQYF.

This clone was seen a handful of times. V usage is TRBV7-9 and J usage is TRBJ1-1; 7 nucleotides align to TRBD1. With V trimmed by 3 bases and J by 3 bases, 7 bases remained unmatched. CDR1 and CDR2 (germline): SEHNR, FQNEAQ (reference sequence). This CDR3 contains 15 residues. The chain's CDR3 is CASSLQGGEYTEAFF. The CDR3 nucleotides read TGTGCCAGCAGCTTGCAGGGGGGCGAGTACACTGAAGCTTTCTTT.